The 10 T cell receptor beta chains listed next were all sequenced from one sample in a study of T-cell memory formation after mild COVID-19. MiXCR was run by TCRdb on the 5' RACE reads, yielding one entry per CDR3 protein. The sample includes more than 250,000 distinct CDR3 sequences, around 15% of them seen just once. Sequencing was carried out using PBMCs or a T cell subset sorted from them (not recorded which). These receptors came from a man aged 18 to 35 who had mild COVID-19 (a few samples of this study predate the infection). Cell type and time point are not known.

This clonotype was seen many times. This chain joins TRBV28 and TRBJ1-1; 11 positions agree with TRBD1. The CDR3 extends over 17 amino acids. Germline loops: CDR1 MDHEN, CDR2 SYDVKM. V gave up 8 bases and J gave up 5 bases; unmatched junction bases: 16. DNA for the CDR3: TGTGCCAGCCGAGTTACCGGGACAGGGGGACTTTCAACTGAAGCTTTCTTT. As protein: CASRVTGTGGLSTEAFF.

The V call is TRBV5-1, the J call TRBJ2-7; 9 bases map to TRBD1. Germline CDR1 reads SGHRS; CDR2 reads YFSETQ. The V and J ends lost 7 bases and 0 bases, in that order; junction bases with no gene match: 2. The CDR3 is 13 amino acids. The CDR3 nucleotides are TGCGCCAGCGCGGGACAGGGCTCCTACGAGCAGTACTTC. It yields the protein CASAGQGSYEQYF.

The chain employs TRBV25-1 and TRBJ2-1, with D uncertain. The V and J ends lost 5 bases and 4 bases respectively, with 9 bases between them. The germline gives CDR1 MGHDK, CDR2 SYGVNS. This CDR3 contains 13 residues. This CDR3 reads CASSSRIYNEQFF. Written as DNA, the CDR3 is TGTGCCAGCAGTTCACGTATTTACAATGAGCAGTTCTTC.

In its sample, this clonotype was seen a few times. V gene TRBV6-2 or TRBV6-3 combines with J gene TRBJ2-5; 13 bases map to TRBD2. The V segment lost 0 bases and the J segment 5 bases; nucleotides outside the gene matches: 12. This CDR3 is built from 19 residues. The V gene's germline CDR1 is MNHEY and CDR2 SVGEGT. CDR3 DNA: TGTGCCAGCAGTTACTCCGTTGGACTAGCGGGGGAAAGGAGGGAGACCCAGTACTTC. This codes for CASSYSVGLAGERRETQYF.

The rearrangement joins TRBV4-3 to TRBJ1-2, with D hard to call. CDR3 length: 15 amino acids. In germline, CDR1 is LGHNA, CDR2 YSLEER. Trimming removed 1 base from V and 0 bases from J, with 9 bases in between. The CDR3 DNA follows: TGCGCCAGCAGCCAAGCGGACGGCACTAACTATGGCTACACCTTC. It is translated as CASSQADGTNYGYTF.

Ten or more counts support this clonotype. V usage is TRBV5-1 and J usage is TRBJ2-3; D uncertain. CDR1 and CDR2 (germline): SGHRS, YFSETQ. There are 13 residues in the CDR3. V was clipped by 4 bases and J by 0 bases, with 6 bases between them. This CDR3 reads CASSPGSTDTQYF. CDR3 coding DNA: TGCGCCAGCAGCCCTGGGAGCACAGATACGCAGTATTTT.

This chain links TRBV20-1 with TRBJ1-1, with D perhaps matching TRBD1 (5 bases). CDR3 length equals 11 residues. Germline lookup yields CDR1 DFQATT and CDR2 SNEGSKA (reference sequence). The V end lost 3 bases, the J end lost 11 bases, and 13 bases lay between the germline ends. This CDR3 is CSARVRGTAFF. DNA of the CDR3: TGCAGTGCTAGGGTTCGAGGGACGGCTTTCTTT.

The J gene is TRBJ2-1, the V gene TRBV18; 8 bases match TRBD2. Trimming removed 5 bases from V and 4 bases from J; junction bases left unmatched: 7. Germline V gene data show CDR1 as KGHSH and CDR2 as LQKENI. The length of the CDR3 is 15 residues. DNA of the CDR3: TGTGCCAGCTCAAATAGTAGCGGGGCTTACAATGAGCAGTTCTTC. Amino acid sequence: CASSNSSGAYNEQFF. The full variable domain, with the rest looked up from reference TRBV18 and TRBJ2-1, is NAGVMQNPRHLVRRRGQEARLRCSPMKGHSHVYWYRQLPEEGLKFMVYLQKENIIDESGMPKERFSAEFPKEGPSILRIQQVVRGDSAAYFCASSNSSGAYNEQFFGPGTRLTVL.

This clonotype was recorded a few times. The chain couples TRBV10-3 to TRBJ1-2, with TRBD1 matching 9 bases. The CDR3 has 15 residues. The germline gives CDR1 ENHRY, CDR2 SYGVKD. The V gene end was trimmed by 10 bases and the J gene end by 4 bases; junction bases not matched to a gene: 13. For the CDR3, the DNA is TGTGCCACCGAGCAGGGACAGGGCCTTTCCTATGGCTACACCTTC. Residues: CATEQGQGLSYGYTF.

V gene TRBV12-3 or TRBV12-4 combines with J gene TRBJ1-4; D perhaps matches TRBD1 (5 bases). The CDR3 is 15 amino acids. V was cut by 6 bases and J by 12 bases, with 23 bases left in between. CDR3: CASSKPPGPAEQLFF. In DNA, the CDR3 is TGTGCCAGCAGCAAACCGCCGGGGCCGGCTGAGCAACTGTTTTTT.